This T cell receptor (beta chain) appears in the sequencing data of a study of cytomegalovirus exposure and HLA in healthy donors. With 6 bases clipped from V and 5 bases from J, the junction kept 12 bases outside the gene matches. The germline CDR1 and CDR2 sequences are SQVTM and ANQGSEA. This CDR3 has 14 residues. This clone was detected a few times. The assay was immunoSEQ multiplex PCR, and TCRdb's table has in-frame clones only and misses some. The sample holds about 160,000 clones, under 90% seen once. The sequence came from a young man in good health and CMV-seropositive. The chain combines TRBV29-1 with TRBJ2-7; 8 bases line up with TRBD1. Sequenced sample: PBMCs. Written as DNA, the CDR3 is TGCAGCGTGCCCGGACAGGGAAGGGCCAACGAGCAGTACTTC. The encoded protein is CSVPGQGRANEQYF.